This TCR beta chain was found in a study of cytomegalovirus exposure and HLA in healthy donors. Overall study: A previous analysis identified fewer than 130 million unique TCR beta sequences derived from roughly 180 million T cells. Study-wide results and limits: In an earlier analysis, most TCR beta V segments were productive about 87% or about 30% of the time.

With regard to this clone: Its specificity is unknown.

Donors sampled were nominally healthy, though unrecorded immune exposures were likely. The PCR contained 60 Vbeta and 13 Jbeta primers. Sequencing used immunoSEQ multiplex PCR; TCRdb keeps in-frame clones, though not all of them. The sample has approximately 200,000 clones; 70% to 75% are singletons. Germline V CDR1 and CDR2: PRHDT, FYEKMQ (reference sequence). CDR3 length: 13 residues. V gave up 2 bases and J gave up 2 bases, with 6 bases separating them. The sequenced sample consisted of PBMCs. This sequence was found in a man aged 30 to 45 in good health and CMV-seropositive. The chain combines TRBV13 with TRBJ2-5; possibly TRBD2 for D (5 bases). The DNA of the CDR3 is TGTGCCAGCAGCTTACGGGGACAAGAGACCCAGTACTTC. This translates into CASSLRGQETQYF.